The present entry profiles one T cell receptor (beta chain) with its context. Some clones are missing from TCRdb's copy, which holds only in-frame ones; the method was immunoSEQ multiplex PCR. Of some 15,000 clones in the sample, approximately 80% are singletons; the top ten hold 10% to 15%. Positively selected by magnetic beads, CD4+ and CD8+ cells were purity-checked by flow cytometry. The sample is drawn from a study of somatic mutations in cytotoxic T cells in rheumatoid arthritis. Background on the study: Right after diagnosis, and before any treatment had started, patient peripheral blood (roughly 28 ml EDTA) was drawn.

The clonotype comes from an adult with rheumatoid arthritis. The sequenced material came from CD8+ T cells sorted from blood.

Written as DNA, the CDR3 is TGTGCCAGCATCCCCACCAAGGCCCAACAGCCCCAGCATTTT. It encodes CASIPTKAQQPQHF. The genes are TRBV28 and TRBJ1-5, with D unresolved. Germline-derived CDR1 and CDR2 are MDHEN and SYDVKM. Deletions cut 7 bases from V and 7 bases from J, with 17 bases between. The CDR3 length is 14 residues.